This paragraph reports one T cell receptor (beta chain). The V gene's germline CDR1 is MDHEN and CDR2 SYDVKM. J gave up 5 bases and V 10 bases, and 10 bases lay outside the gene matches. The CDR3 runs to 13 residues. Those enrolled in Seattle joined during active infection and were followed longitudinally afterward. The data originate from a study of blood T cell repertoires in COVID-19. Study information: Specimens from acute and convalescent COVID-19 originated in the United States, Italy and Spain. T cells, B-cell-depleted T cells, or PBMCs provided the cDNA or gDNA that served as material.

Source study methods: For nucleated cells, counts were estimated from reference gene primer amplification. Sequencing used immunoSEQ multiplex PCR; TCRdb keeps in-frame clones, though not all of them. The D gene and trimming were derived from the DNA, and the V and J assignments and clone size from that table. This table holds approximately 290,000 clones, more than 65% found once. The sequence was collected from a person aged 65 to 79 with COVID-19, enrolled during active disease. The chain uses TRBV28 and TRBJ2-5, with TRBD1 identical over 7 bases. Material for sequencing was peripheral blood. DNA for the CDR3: TGTGCCACCAACCGAGGGGGCTGGGAGACCCAGTACTTC. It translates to CATNRGGWETQYF.